This T cell receptor beta chain was recovered during a study of blood T cell repertoires in COVID-19. About the study: Some COVID-19 samples were acute and others convalescent; all came from the United States, Italy and Spain. PBMCs, B-cell-depleted T cells, or T cells provided the cDNA or gDNA that made up the material.

The method was immunoSEQ multiplex PCR; TCRdb's version includes in-frame clones alone and lacks a portion of them. The sample consists of approximately 120,000 clones, 75% to 90% of them appearing once. The clonotype comes from a human donor in a cohort sampled during active COVID-19. Sample: peripheral blood.

CDR3 protein: CASSQDTGIVNTEAFF. The CDR3 nucleotides are TGCGCCAGCAGCCAAGATACAGGGATAGTGAACACTGAAGCTTTCTTT. V usage is TRBV4-1 and J usage is TRBJ1-1; maybe TRBD1 (6 bases). Germline-derived CDR1 and CDR2 are MGHRA and YSYEKL. V lost 0 bases to trimming and J lost 0 bases, with 11 bases between them. CDR3 size: 16 residues.